This T cell receptor (beta chain) is drawn from a study of breast tumors, draining lymph nodes, adjacent tissues. Findings of the study overall: Tumor TCR diversity was below lymph nodes but above nontumor tissue. Tumor T cell lymph node origin was a supported hypothesis, not proven.

Breast cancer patients provided tissue from their axillary draining lymph nodes. This clonotype was observed at least ten times. Its matching antigen is unknown. Germline loops: CDR1 DFQATT, CDR2 SNEGSKA (reference sequence). J lost 5 bases, V lost 3 bases, and 9 bases had no gene match. The CDR3 is made up of 14 amino acids. TCRdb ran MiXCR on the multiplex PCR reads and lists one entry per CDR3 protein. The data contain around 290,000 distinct CDR3 sequences, around 30% of them seen just once; the ten biggest clones take up 1.1%. The sequencing sample was made of axillary lymph node tissue. This receptor was taken from a female donor with breast cancer. Some clones in this sample may be carry-over from other donors' samples. The J gene is TRBJ2-7, the V gene TRBV20-1; 8 nucleotides agree with TRBD2. In DNA form, the CDR3 reads TGCAGTGCTAGGGTGACCGGGAGGGTCGACGAGCAGTACTTC. Translated, it gives CSARVTGRVDEQYF.